Listed here is a single T cell receptor beta chain. The antigen is undetermined. The CDR3 consists of 18 residues. The germline CDR1 and CDR2 sequences are SEHNR and FQNEAQ (reference sequence). The V and J ends lost 8 bases and 1 base, in that order; junction bases with no gene match: 18. This sample is part of a study of OX40 agonist ivuxolimab in advanced cancers. Overall study results and limits: Both CD4+ and CD8+ T cell populations in blood had undergone clonal expansion by week 6 at 0.1 to 3.0 mg/kg. Some nonresponders likewise displayed low normalized T-cell clonal expansion. Averaged across samples, CD8+ T cells carried more expanded clones than CD4+ did. Antigen specificity of clonally expanded peripheral T cells was not established.

Measured with immunoSEQ multiplex PCR; TCRdb has only the in-frame clones, and not every one. The table records over 55,000 clones, around 94% of them present only once. The TCR sequence derives from an adult with an advanced solid tumor such as melanoma, head and neck, liver or kidney cancer. The rearrangement uses TRBV7-9 and TRBJ2-5; TRBD2 aligns across 8 bases. The sequencing here drew on CD4+ or CD8+ T cells sorted from blood, taken in a trial of the OX40 agonist ivuxolimab. In DNA form, the CDR3 reads TGTGCCAGCCGCCCCTATAGAGTAGCGGGGAGCCGCCAAGAGACCCAGTACTTC. This sequence encodes CASRPYRVAGSRQETQYF.